This TCR beta chain was identified in a study of CXCR3-negative and CXCR3-positive naive CD8 T cells. Whole-study context: TRB reads totalled about 150 million, about 1.5 +/- 0.3 million per library.

General observations from the study: High diversity, comparable across both naive subsets, contrasted with much lower diversity in memory CD8+ cells. More hydrophobic TRB CDR3s were found in CXCR3-positive naive cells than in CXCR3-negative naive cells. Memory cells showed distinct TRBV-TRBJ patterns, while the two naive subsets matched.

Triplicate approximately 270,000-cell sorts were made of each CD8+ T cell subset. Researchers prepared the TRB cDNA libraries using 5' RACE with UMI labels. One entry per CDR3 protein, without DNA, is what TCRdb gives after re-calling the 5' RACE reads. In total, the table holds about 98,000 distinct CDR3 sequences. The CDR3 consists of 16 residues. In germline, CDR1 is SGDLS, CDR2 YYNGEE. About this clonotype: Its antigen is unknown.

V and J are TRBV9 and TRBJ2-3; TCRdb's D call of TRBD1 is untestable without DNA. The material sequenced was naive CXCR3+ CD8+ T cells from blood. The subset here: CD45RO-CCR7+CD27+CD95- naive CD8+ T cells expressing CXCR3 (TNR3+). The TCR sequence derives from a human donor in good health. Some clones in this sample may be carry-over from other donors' samples. CDR3 sequence reads: CASSLSAGVTTDTQYF.